A single sample is the source of the 30 T cell receptor beta chains below, sequenced in a study of cytomegalovirus exposure and HLA in healthy donors. Vbeta (60) and Jbeta (13) primers were used in the PCR. The data were produced by immunoSEQ multiplex PCR, yet TCRdb's version contains in-frame clones alone and is incomplete. The sample holds 99,000 or so clones; roughly 73% are singletons and the top ten take about 9.1%. The sequenced sample was PBMCs. The receptors come from a woman aged 40 to 50 in good health and CMV-seropositive.

The rearrangement uses TRBV4-1 and TRBJ1-2; TRBD1 matches at 12 bases. The germline V gene encodes CDR1 MGHRA and CDR2 YSYEKL. The CDR3 is made up of 17 amino acids. V shed 2 bases, J shed 4 bases, and the junction held 8 bases outside the gene matches. The CDR3, as DNA: TGCGCCAGCAGCCAACCGGGACAGGGGGCGCGGGGCTATGGCTACACCTTC. Translated: CASSQPGQGARGYGYTF.

The chain is built from TRBV7-6 and TRBJ2-3; a possible D gene is TRBD2 (7 bases). The CDR3 runs 17 residues. From germline, CDR1 is SGHVS and CDR2 FNYEAQ. V shed 0 bases and J shed 3 bases, with 16 bases lying between them. Here the CDR3 DNA reads TGTGCCAGCAGCTTAGCACAAAGGGGGGGAGAGACAGATACGCAGTATTTT. Translating gives CASSLAQRGGETDTQYF.

The genes are TRBV10-2 and TRBJ1-1, with D perhaps matching TRBD1 (5 bases). Germline V gene lookup returns CDR1 WSHSY and CDR2 SAAADI. V dropped 6 bases and J dropped 6 bases, with 11 bases sitting between them. This CDR3 spans 12 amino acids. In nucleotides, the CDR3 is TGCGCCAGCAGCGCCGGCAGGGCTGAAGCTTTCTTT. Amino acid sequence: CASSAGRAEAFF.

V and J are TRBV7-2 and TRBJ1-4; D is perhaps TRBD1 (6 bases). The CDR3 sequence is 16 residues long. Germline V gene sequence: CDR1 SGHTA, CDR2 FQGNSA. Trimming took 4 bases from V and 8 from J, leaving 20 bases between them. This chain's CDR3 is CASSSSIQGVWEKLFF. The CDR3, as DNA: TGTGCCAGCAGCTCCAGCATACAGGGTGTCTGGGAAAAACTGTTTTTT.

This clone occurred a few times. J is TRBJ2-1 and V is TRBV2; D is possibly TRBD1 (5 bases). CDR1 and CDR2 (germline): SNHLY, FYNNEI. The CDR3 contains 12 residues. V was pared by 7 bases and J by 8 bases, with 12 bases between. This chain's CDR3 is CASNGQFDEQFF. The CDR3 DNA sequence: TGTGCCAGCAATGGACAATTTGATGAGCAGTTCTTC.

This CDR3 reads CASSFPVQGAKIRSYEQYF. CDR3 sequence (DNA): TGCGCCAGCAGCTTTCCCGTACAGGGGGCGAAGATCAGGTCCTACGAGCAGTACTTC. The V gene is TRBV5-1, the J gene TRBJ2-7, with 9 nucleotides matching TRBD1. This CDR3 is 19 amino acids long. V trimming: 2 bases; J trimming: 1 base; junction bases outside the gene matches: 16. CDR1 and CDR2 (germline): SGHRS, YFSETQ. The whole variable domain, filled in from reference TRBV5-1 and TRBJ2-7, reads KAGVTQTPRYLIKTRGQQVTLSCSPISGHRSVSWYQQTPGQGLQFLFEYFSETQRNKGNFPGRFSGRQFSNSRSEMNVSTLELGDSALYLCASSFPVQGAKIRSYEQYFGPGTRLTVT.

The chain carries TRBV5-6 and TRBJ2-1; the D gene is possibly TRBD1 (5 bases). V lost 4 bases and J 6 bases, leaving 8 bases between the germline ends. From germline, CDR1 is SGHDT and CDR2 YYEEEE. This CDR3 comprises 12 residues. CDR3 sequence reads: CASSVGANEQFF. As DNA, the CDR3 is TGTGCCAGCAGCGTAGGGGCCAATGAGCAGTTCTTC.

This chain links TRBV2 with TRBJ2-3; D is possibly TRBD2 (6 bases). Germline V gene data show CDR1 as SNHLY and CDR2 as FYNNEI. This CDR3 has 17 residues. Trimming cost V 6 bases and J 2 bases, with 21 bases left between them. The CDR3 DNA is TGTGCCAGCAGCCCCCGCCCCGGCGGACTAAACACAGATACGCAGTATTTT. Protein: CASSPRPGGLNTDTQYF.

V is TRBV7-9 and J is TRBJ1-3; D ambiguous. The CDR3 consists of 14 residues. Germline V gene lookup returns CDR1 SEHNR and CDR2 FQNEAQ (reference sequence). V was clipped by 5 bases and J by 2 bases, with 10 bases between them. DNA for the CDR3: TGTGCCAGCAGCCCGAGAAGTACTGGAAACACCATATATTTT. It specifies CASSPRSTGNTIYF.

This clone was seen just once. The chain links TRBV6-6 to TRBJ2-7; D gene uncertain. The CDR3 is 14 residues long. Trimming cost V 6 bases and J 0 bases, with 12 bases left between them. Germline V CDR1 and CDR2: MNHNY, SVGAGI (reference sequence). The CDR3 bases are TGTGCCAGCAGGTTTGGCGGTGCCTCCTACGAGCAGTACTTC. The encoded protein is CASRFGGASYEQYF.

This clone was recorded only once. CDR3 sequence: CASSLGAGIYEQYF. The CDR3 DNA follows: TGTGCCAGCAGCTTAGGTGCAGGAATCTACGAGCAGTACTTC. V and J are TRBV7-2 and TRBJ2-7; D is uncertain. Trimming cost V 1 base and J 3 bases, with 10 bases left between them. This CDR3 region has 14 residues. Looked up from germline, CDR1 is SGHTA and CDR2 is FQGNSA.

The V gene is TRBV6-6, the J gene TRBJ2-1; no clear D. Trimming shortened V by 2 bases and J by 7 bases, and 9 bases separated the two germline ends. CDR3 length: 13 amino acids. Germline CDR1 reads MNHNY; CDR2 reads SVGAGI (reference sequence). This CDR3 reads CASSYANMNEQFF. CDR3 sequence (DNA): TGTGCCAGCAGTTACGCCAACATGAATGAGCAGTTCTTC.

The gene calls are TRBV29-1 and TRBJ2-5, with 11 bases aligning to TRBD2. The CDR3 has 14 amino acids. After removal of 1 base from V and 4 bases from J, the junction contained 2 bases not matched to a gene. CDR1 is SQVTM and CDR2 is ANQGSEA in the germline V gene. CDR3 protein: CSVEATSGGETQYF. CDR3 bases: TGCAGCGTTGAAGCCACTAGCGGGGGAGAGACCCAGTACTTC. The full variable domain, completed using reference TRBV29-1 and TRBJ2-5, is SAVISQKPSRDICQRGTSLTIQCQVDSQVTMMFWYRQQPGQSLTLIATANQGSEATYESGFVIDKFPISRPNLTFSTLTVSNMSPEDSSIYLCSVEATSGGETQYFGPGTRLLVL.

V usage is TRBV19 and J usage is TRBJ2-3, with 8 bases lining up with TRBD2. Germline V CDR1 and CDR2: LNHDA, SQIVND (reference sequence). The CDR3 totals 14 residues. V shed 7 bases, J shed 3 bases, and the junction held 6 bases outside the gene matches. For the CDR3, the DNA is TGTGCCAGTAAATCCGGGGGGGCGACAGATACGCAGTATTTT. This codes for CASKSGGATDTQYF. Based on the CDR3 plus reference TRBV19 and TRBJ2-3, the full variable domain is DGGITQSPKYLFRKEGQNVTLSCEQNLNHDAMYWYRQDPGQGLRLIYYSQIVNDFQKGDIAEGYSVSREKKESFPLTVTSAQKNPTAFYLCASKSGGATDTQYFGPGTRLTVL.

This chain links TRBV2 with TRBJ2-1; 10 positions match TRBD2. The V and J ends lost 7 bases and 15 bases, in that order; junction bases with no gene match: 12. This CDR3 spans 13 amino acids. CDR1 SNHLY and CDR2 FYNNEI come from the germline V gene. CDR3 amino acids: CASNSGRLRGGFF. CDR3 DNA: TGTGCCAGCAATAGCGGGAGGCTCCGTGGGGGGTTCTTC.

The V call is TRBV27, the J call TRBJ1-1; D might be TRBD1 (6 bases). V was cut by 0 bases and J by 1 base, with 9 bases left in between. The CDR3 sequence is 15 residues long. CDR1 and CDR2 from the germline V gene are MNHEY and SMNVEV (reference sequence). The CDR3 protein is CASSLSVRGNTEAFF. The CDR3 region has the DNA TGTGCCAGCAGTTTATCTGTCAGGGGGAACACTGAAGCTTTCTTT.

The chain has TRBV5-1 and TRBJ1-4; 7 bases are shared with TRBD1. The junction had 2 bases not matched to a gene; V was cut back by 6 bases and J by 3 bases. Germline CDR1 and CDR2: SGHRS and YFSETQ. This CDR3 is 13 amino acids long. The CDR3: CASTGQPNEKLFF. The DNA for the CDR3 is TGCGCCAGCACGGGACAGCCTAATGAAAAACTGTTTTTT.

The V call is TRBV10-2, the J call TRBJ2-7; 8 nucleotides agree with TRBD2. Germline CDR1 reads WSHSY; CDR2 reads SAAADI. CDR3 length: 16 residues. The trim removed 2 bases at V and 2 bases at J, leaving 8 bases unmatched. The DNA for the CDR3 is TGCGCCAGCAGTGAGGGGCGGCGGGGGGTCCCCTACGAGCAGTACTTC. Its protein is CASSEGRRGVPYEQYF.

The chain couples TRBV5-1 to TRBJ2-7, with D possibly being TRBD2 (6 bases). V was clipped by 3 bases and J by 6 bases, with 13 bases between them. This CDR3 is built from 13 residues. The germline gives CDR1 SGHRS, CDR2 YFSETQ. CDR3 sequence reads: CASSSEGWGEQYF. The DNA of the CDR3 is TGCGCCAGCAGCTCGGAGGGGTGGGGCGAGCAGTACTTC.

The V call is TRBV7-2, the J call TRBJ1-4; possible D gene TRBD1, 6 bases. The length of the CDR3 is 18 residues. V was cut by 5 bases and J by 6 bases, with 25 bases left in between. The germline CDR1 and CDR2 sequences are SGHTA and FQGNSA. The CDR3 DNA reads as TGTGCCAGCAGCCCCGGGGGGCAGAAACAAACGAGACATGAAAAACTGTTTTTT. It yields the protein CASSPGGQKQTRHEKLFF.

The sample holds a few counts of this clone. The junction departs from germline at one end; a sequencing error may be responsible. The CDR3 sequence: CSSSLEVAGSLGELFF. CDR3 nucleotide sequence: TGTTCCAGCAGCTTAGAGGTAGCGGGATCCCTGGGGGAGCTGTTTTTT. The V call is TRBV7-9, the J call TRBJ2-2, with 8 bases fitting TRBD2. From germline, CDR1 is SEHNR and CDR2 FQNEAQ (reference sequence). The CDR3 contains 16 residues.

The chain has TRBV9 and TRBJ1-5; D might be TRBD1 (5 bases). V lost 0 bases to trimming and J lost 6 bases, with 13 bases between them. The CDR3 contains 15 residues. Germline CDR1 is SGDLS and CDR2 is YYNGEE. CDR3 region: CASSVGGGRGQPQHF. The CDR3 nucleotides are TGTGCCAGCAGCGTAGGCGGGGGACGAGGTCAGCCCCAGCATTTT.

The chain uses TRBV7-9 and TRBJ2-1, with D tentatively TRBD2 (5 bases). CDR1 and CDR2 (germline): SEHNR, FQNEAQ (reference sequence). The CDR3 length is 17 residues. V shed 0 bases and J shed 1 base, with 13 bases lying between them. Written as DNA, the CDR3 is TGTGCCAGCAGCTTAGCGGCAACGGACTTTTCCTACAATGAGCAGTTCTTC. The encoded protein is CASSLAATDFSYNEQFF.

The genes are TRBV11-3 and TRBJ2-5; 13 bases are a match to TRBD2. Per germline, CDR1 SGHNT and CDR2 YENEEA. Germline trimming cut 4 bases from V and 2 bases from J; bases unmatched to any gene: 10. This CDR3 spans 18 amino acids. The CDR3 coding sequence is TGTGCCAGCAGCTCCGGGACTAGCGGGATAATCACGCAAGAGACCCAGTACTTC. Protein sequence: CASSSGTSGIITQETQYF.

As regards this clone: The junction shows a germline mismatch at one end, possibly a read error. The V gene is TRBV27, the J gene TRBJ2-5; 7 bases match TRBD2. CDR1 and CDR2 from the germline V gene are MNHEY and SMNVEV (reference sequence). The CDR3 is 17 amino acids. This chain's CDR3 is CASSFGSGGGRGEAQYF. CDR3 bases: TGTGCCAGCAGTTTTGGATCGGGCGGGGGACGGGGAGAGGCCCAGTACTTC.

This clone was counted between two and nine times. The rearrangement links TRBV20-1 to TRBJ2-1; no definite D call. With 3 bases removed from V and 9 bases from J, the gap between germline ends came to 9 bases. Germline loops: CDR1 DFQATT, CDR2 SNEGSKA (reference sequence). The CDR3 length is 11 residues. In DNA form, the CDR3 reads TGCAGTGCTAGTCTAGAGAGTGAGCAGTTCTTC. Residues: CSASLESEQFF.

The chain couples TRBV10-3 to TRBJ2-3, with D perhaps matching TRBD1 (5 bases). V was clipped by 4 bases and J by 7 bases, with 9 bases between them. This CDR3 has 12 residues. Germline CDR1 and CDR2: ENHRY and SYGVKD. The CDR3, as DNA: TGTGCCATCAGTGGACAGCGCCATACGCAGTATTTT. It translates to CAISGQRHTQYF.

This clone came up once. V is TRBV15 and J is TRBJ2-7; the D gene is possibly TRBD1 (6 bases). Looked up from germline, CDR1 is LNHNV and CDR2 is YYDKDF (reference sequence). The CDR3 sequence is 13 residues long. V lost 3 bases and J 6 bases, leaving 12 bases between the germline ends. The CDR3 DNA reads as TGTGCCACCAGCAGGTACAGGGTTTTCGAGCAGTACTTC. Amino acid sequence: CATSRYRVFEQYF.

J is TRBJ2-5 and V is TRBV29-1; perhaps TRBD2 as D (6 bases). TRBJ2-7 matches the DNA end more closely, so the J call is doubtful. Germline values: CDR1 SQVTM, CDR2 ANQGSEA. The CDR3 consists of 12 residues. This CDR3 reads CSAKGLAYEQYF. CDR3 DNA sequence: TGCAGCGCAAAGGGACTTGCCTACGAGCAGTACTTC.

V usage is TRBV13 and J usage is TRBJ1-6; the D gene is possibly TRBD1 (5 bases). Germline V gene data show CDR1 as PRHDT and CDR2 as FYEKMQ (reference sequence). The length of the CDR3 is 16 residues. The V and J ends lost 8 bases and 2 bases respectively, with 16 bases between them. The CDR3 loop reads CASREAGQTYNSPLHF. Written as DNA, the CDR3 is TGTGCCAGCCGCGAAGCAGGACAAACCTATAATTCACCCCTCCACTTT.